The clone carrying this T cell receptor beta chain has just one count. Trimming pared 6 bases from V and 5 bases from J, leaving 13 bases between. CDR3 length equals 14 residues. The germline V gene encodes CDR1 MDHEN and CDR2 SYDVKM. Measured with immunoSEQ multiplex PCR; TCRdb has only the in-frame clones, and not every one. The top ten hold more than 1.4% of the sample, which has over 150,000 clones, around 93% seen once. The data were taken from a study of control samples from healthy donors and cancer patients. The clonotype comes from a man between 18 and 29 years old in good health. The sequencing sample was made of blood. The V and J genes are TRBV28 and TRBJ1-4; D remains ambiguous. The CDR3 reads CASRPQARNEKLFF. CDR3 nucleotide sequence: TGTGCCAGCAGACCCCAGGCAAGAAATGAAAAACTGTTTTTT. The variable domain in full, with the rest retrieved from reference TRBV28 and TRBJ1-4, is DVKVTQSSRYLVKRTGEKVFLECVQDMDHENMFWYRQDPGLGLRLIYFSYDVKMKEKGDIPEGYSVSREKKERFSLILESASTNQTSMYLCASRPQARNEKLFFGSGTQLSVL.